This passage covers 3 T cell receptor beta chains from one sample sequenced in a study of a mutant IDH1 vaccine in newly diagnosed glioma (dated by TCRdb to about 2021). This specimen's time point label, per the study, means: week 11, during vaccination. Each vaccine dose was 300 ug of a 20-mer mutant IDH1 peptide in Montanide, given subcutaneously with topical imiquimod. The library came from the immunoSEQ multiplex PCR assay. TCRdb took this table from immuneACCESS and kept in-frame rearrangements with V and J called. Such tables lack part of the clones; where checked against another copy, unresolved V genes explain under half of the gap, and the rest is unexplained. In all, the sample holds more than 50,000 clones, and 80% of those were seen once. The ten largest clonotypes hold 5.5% to 7% of the sample. Antigens for these TCRs are unknown. The sample consisted of PBMCs, taken from a glioma patient whose treatment included an IDH1 peptide vaccine. The receptors derive from a man in his forties or fifties with glioma.

V usage is TRBV7-9 and J usage is TRBJ2-1; 15 bases are shared with TRBD2. Per germline, CDR1 SEHNR and CDR2 FQNEAQ (reference sequence). The CDR3 has 16 residues. Trimming cost V 2 bases and J 10 bases; bases outside gene matches: 6. The CDR3 DNA reads TGTGCCAGCAGCTTAAGGACTAGCGGGAGGGCCTCGGAGCAGTTCTTC. Translation gives CASSLRTSGRASEQFF.

This chain connects TRBV7-9 to TRBJ1-1, with TRBD1 as a possible D gene (5 bases). Germline V gene lookup returns CDR1 SEHNR and CDR2 FQNEAQ (reference sequence). The CDR3 has 15 amino acids. V lost 5 bases and J 3 bases, leaving 16 bases between the germline ends. CDR3 protein: CASSRLGGGDTEAFF. The CDR3 nucleotides are TGTGCCAGCAGCCGACTGGGGGGAGGGGACACTGAAGCTTTCTTT. The whole variable domain, filled in from reference TRBV7-9 and TRBJ1-1, reads DTGVSQNPRHKITKRGQNVTFRCDPISEHNRLYWYRQTLGQGPEFLTYFQNEAQLEKSRLLSDRFSAERPKGSFSTLEIQRTEQGDSAMYLCASSRLGGGDTEAFFGQGTRLTVV.

In its sample, this clone was seen a few times. This sequence joins TRBV10-3 and TRBJ1-5, with 9 bases fitting TRBD1. The germline V gene encodes CDR1 ENHRY and CDR2 SYGVKD. The CDR3 covers 15 residues. The junction had 5 bases not matched to a gene; V was cut back by 1 base and J by 7 bases. The CDR3 bases are TGTGCCATCAGTGAGTTGGACAGGGGAAGGCAGCCCCAGCATTTT. This sequence encodes CAISELDRGRQPQHF.